The 32 T cell receptor beta chains in this list originate from one sample, sequenced in a study of OX40 agonist ivuxolimab in advanced cancers. The data were produced by immunoSEQ multiplex PCR, yet TCRdb's version contains in-frame clones alone and is incomplete. This table has 50,000 to 70,000 clones, about 81% appearing once. The sample was CD4+ or CD8+ T cells sorted from blood, taken in a trial of the OX40 agonist ivuxolimab. These receptors were taken from an adult with an advanced solid tumor such as melanoma, head and neck, liver or kidney cancer.

The chain has TRBV15 and TRBJ2-7; D is uncertain. Trimming left V 4 bases short and J 2 bases short, with 3 bases between. Germline values: CDR1 LNHNV, CDR2 YYDKDF (reference sequence). The CDR3 length is 11 residues. CDR3 coding DNA: TGTGCCACCAGCAACACCTACGAGCAGTACTTC. Translating gives CATSNTYEQYF. Combining the CDR3 with reference TRBV15 and TRBJ2-7 gives the whole variable domain DAMVIQNPRYQVTQFGKPVTLSCSQTLNHNVMYWYQQKSSQAPKLLFHYYDKDFNNEADTPDNFQSRRPNTSFCFLDIRSPGLGDTAMYLCATSNTYEQYFGPGTRLTVT.

This clone has just a few counts. J is TRBJ2-2 and V is TRBV19; D unclear. CDR1 and CDR2 (germline): LNHDA, SQIVND (reference sequence). Deletions cut 11 bases from V and 7 bases from J, with 20 bases between. The CDR3 is made up of 14 amino acids. CDR3 in DNA: TGTGCCTCCTCCGGAACGTGGGGAATCGGGGAGCTGTTTTTT. Its protein product is CASSGTWGIGELFF.

This clone was counted a few times. The V gene is TRBV29-1, the J gene TRBJ1-1; no reliable D call. CDR3 length equals 11 residues. Germline CDR1 and CDR2: SQVTM and ANQGSEA. Trimming took off 2 bases at V and 4 bases at J, with 5 bases between the two ends. The CDR3 nucleotides are TGCAGCGTTGAATGGAGCACTGAAGCTTTCTTT. This translates into CSVEWSTEAFF.

The rearrangement joins TRBV2 to TRBJ1-5; D gene unclear. Looked up from germline, CDR1 is SNHLY and CDR2 is FYNNEI. V lost 6 bases to trimming and J lost 4 bases, with 13 bases between them. The length of the CDR3 is 14 residues. CDR3 DNA sequence: TGTGCCAGCAGGCCGCAGATACCTAATCAGCCCCAGCATTTT. It translates to CASRPQIPNQPQHF.

The V gene is TRBV11-3, the J gene TRBJ1-1; unclear D gene. The CDR3 has 13 residues. Germline V CDR1 and CDR2: SGHNT, YENEEA. With 2 bases removed from V and 2 bases from J, the gap between germline ends came to 6 bases. The CDR3 DNA sequence: TGTGCCAGCAGCTTATCTTTCAACACTGAAGCTTTCTTT. Protein: CASSLSFNTEAFF.

V gene TRBV6-1 combines with J gene TRBJ2-7; D unclear. V lost 5 bases and J lost 0, with 14 bases in between. Germline V lookup: CDR1 MNHNS, CDR2 SASEGT. The CDR3 extends over 15 amino acids. The CDR3 is CASSPPRASSYEQYF. CDR3 DNA: TGTGCCAGCAGTCCCCCCCGTGCCAGCTCCTACGAGCAGTACTTC.

The DNA for the CDR3 is TGTGCCATGGGGAGAGAGGGCCGCTCCTCCTACGAGCAGTACTTC. This gives the protein CAMGREGRSSYEQYF. The rearrangement joins TRBV5-4 to TRBJ2-7; possibly TRBD2 for D (5 bases). The V gene's germline CDR1 is SGHNT and CDR2 YYREEE (reference sequence). The V and J ends lost 9 bases and 0 bases respectively, with 19 bases between them. The length of the CDR3 is 15 residues.

With regard to this clone: Different DNA sequences within this sample yield the same CDR3. The chain combines TRBV4-2 with TRBJ1-2; a weak D match, TRBD1 (5 bases). The germline V gene encodes CDR1 LGHNA and CDR2 YNFKEQ. This CDR3 region has 15 residues. V was cut by 3 bases and J by 7 bases, with 18 bases left in between. In nucleotides, the CDR3 is TGTGCCAGCAGCCAGGATTGGCCAGGGCAAGGTGGCTACACCTTC. Encoded protein: CASSQDWPGQGGYTF.

The chain is built from TRBV15 and TRBJ1-6; D might be TRBD1 (5 bases). This CDR3 has 18 residues. CDR1 is LNHNV, CDR2 YYDKDF, per germline (reference sequence). The V gene lost 3 bases and the J gene lost 2 bases, with 17 bases spanning the gap. CDR3 coding DNA: TGTGCCACCAGCAGTCGGGACGGCAGTACAGCCTATAATTCACCCCTCCACTTT. It codes for CATSSRDGSTAYNSPLHF. The full variable domain, its missing parts supplied by reference TRBV15 and TRBJ1-6, is DAMVIQNPRYQVTQFGKPVTLSCSQTLNHNVMYWYQQKSSQAPKLLFHYYDKDFNNEADTPDNFQSRRPNTSFCFLDIRSPGLGDTAMYLCATSSRDGSTAYNSPLHFGNGTRLTVT.

The gene calls are TRBV6-6 and TRBJ1-1; 11 nucleotides match TRBD1. V shed 5 bases, J shed 7 bases, and the junction held 6 bases outside the gene matches. The CDR3 length is 14 residues. Germline CDR1 and CDR2: MNHNY and SVGAGI (reference sequence). In DNA, the CDR3 is TGTGCCAGCAGTAAGGGGGACAGGGGGTATGAAGCTTTCTTT. The encoded protein is CASSKGDRGYEAFF.

The chain has TRBV6-6 and TRBJ2-3, with 12 bases that match TRBD2. J was trimmed by 2 bases and V by 5 bases; bases with no gene match: 5. The CDR3 length is 16 residues. CDR1 and CDR2 from the germline V gene are MNHNY and SVGAGI (reference sequence). CDR3 in amino acids: CASSPTSGGFTDTQYF. CDR3 bases: TGTGCCAGCAGTCCGACTAGCGGGGGATTCACAGATACGCAGTATTTT.

The chain links TRBV5-8 to TRBJ2-2, with D perhaps matching TRBD1 or TRBD2 (5 bases each). V lost 4 bases and J 5 bases, leaving 12 bases between the germline ends. The germline V gene has CDR1 SGHTS and CDR2 YDEGEE. The CDR3 is made up of 14 amino acids. The DNA for the CDR3 is TGTGCCAGCAGCCTTGGCTGGGGGACCGGGGAGCTGTTTTTT. Protein: CASSLGWGTGELFF.

The rearrangement links TRBV30 to TRBJ2-3, with D perhaps TRBD1 (6 bases). Germline V gene sequence: CDR1 GTSNPN, CDR2 SVGIG (reference sequence). CDR3 length: 16 residues. Trimming removed 3 bases from V and 3 bases from J, with 19 bases in between. CDR3 sequence: CAWSLAGAYRTDTQYF. As DNA, the CDR3 is TGTGCCTGGAGCCTGGCAGGGGCGTATAGAACAGATACGCAGTATTTT.

V is TRBV27 and J is TRBJ2-6; D is undetermined. The germline V and J ends were trimmed by 10 bases and 4 bases, with 20 bases remaining between them. This CDR3 is built from 16 residues. Per germline, CDR1 MNHEY and CDR2 SMNVEV (reference sequence). The CDR3 nucleotides are TGTGCCAACAGATCTCGGCAGCTTGCCGGGGCCAACGTCCTGACTTTC. It is translated as CANRSRQLAGANVLTF. Full variable domain (rest looked up from reference TRBV27 and TRBJ2-6): EAQVTQNPRYLITVTGKKLTVTCSQNMNHEYMSWYRQDPGLGLRQIYYSMNVEVTDKGDVPEGYKVSRKEKRNFPLILESPSPNQTSLYFCANRSRQLAGANVLTFGAGSRLTVL.

This clone was found a few times. This chain joins TRBV5-1 and TRBJ1-1, with a possible D match to TRBD1 (6 bases). Trimming shortened V by 5 bases and J by 0 bases, and 11 bases separated the two germline ends. The germline V gene has CDR1 SGHRS and CDR2 YFSETQ. This CDR3 is 14 amino acids long. The CDR3 nucleotides read TGCGCCAGCAGAAATGGACAGTTGAACACTGAAGCTTTCTTT. Translating gives CASRNGQLNTEAFF.

The J gene is TRBJ1-2, the V gene TRBV5-5; D not certain. There are 13 residues in the CDR3. V lost 0 bases and J 4 bases, leaving 7 bases between the germline ends. Germline CDR1 is SGHKS and CDR2 is YYEKEE (reference sequence). CDR3 region: CASSLDARYGYTF. The CDR3 DNA is TGTGCCAGCAGCTTGGATGCACGCTATGGCTACACCTTC.

This chain connects TRBV14 to TRBJ2-3; TRBD1 matches at 11 bases. The CDR3 has 17 residues. Germline V gives CDR1 SGHDN, CDR2 FVKESK. With 3 bases clipped from V and 4 bases from J, the junction kept 9 bases outside the gene matches. CDR3 nucleotide sequence: TGTGCCAGCAGCCATTGGACAGGGGGCAATGGTGCAGATACGCAGTATTTT. Encoded protein: CASSHWTGGNGADTQYF. Supplemented by reference TRBV14 and TRBJ2-3, the full variable domain reads EAGVTQFPSHSVIEKGQTVTLRCDPISGHDNLYWYRRVMGKEIKFLLHFVKESKQDESGMPNNRFLAERTGGTYSTLKVQPAELEDSGVYFCASSHWTGGNGADTQYFGPGTRLTVL.

For this clone: The junction shows a germline mismatch at one end, possibly a read error. This chain joins TRBV29-1 and TRBJ2-3, with 10 bases that match TRBD1. Germline CDR1 SQVTM, CDR2 ANQGSEA. CDR3 length equals 9 residues. The CDR3: CSTGQGGDF. CDR3 coding DNA: TGCAGCACCGGACAGGGGGGGGATTTT.

The rearrangement joins TRBV2 to TRBJ2-5, with TRBD2 matching over 11 bases. After removal of 6 bases from V and 2 bases from J, the junction contained 8 bases not matched to a gene. This CDR3 has 16 amino acids. Germline-derived CDR1 and CDR2 are SNHLY and FYNNEI. The CDR3 loop is CASRRDVAGGQETQYF. The CDR3 DNA reads TGTGCCAGCAGGAGGGACGTAGCGGGGGGGCAAGAGACCCAGTACTTC.

Only one count was recorded for this clone. This chain links TRBV19 with TRBJ1-2, with 7 bases matching TRBD1. This CDR3 has 14 residues. V trimming: 3 bases; J trimming: 5 bases; junction bases outside the gene matches: 6. Germline loops: CDR1 LNHDA, CDR2 SQIVND (reference sequence). The CDR3 region is CASSIPTGYYGYTF. As DNA, the CDR3 is TGTGCCAGTAGTATCCCGACAGGGTATTATGGCTACACCTTC.

The chain links TRBV14 to TRBJ1-1; no clear D. CDR3 size: 13 residues. Trimming removed 2 bases from V and 4 bases from J, with 8 bases in between. Germline-derived CDR1 and CDR2 are SGHDN and FVKESK. CDR3 protein: CASSQSLTTEAFF. The CDR3 bases are TGTGCCAGCAGCCAATCTCTAACCACTGAAGCTTTCTTT.

The chain combines TRBV5-1 with TRBJ1-1; possibly TRBD1 for D (6 bases). The CDR3 contains 14 residues. From germline, CDR1 is SGHRS and CDR2 YFSETQ. V dropped 4 bases and J dropped 1 base, with 11 bases sitting between them. This CDR3 reads CASSPGHRNTEAFF. In DNA, the CDR3 is TGCGCCAGCAGCCCGGGACACCGGAACACTGAAGCTTTCTTT.

The gene calls are TRBV11-2 and TRBJ1-5, with D unclear. V was trimmed by 3 bases and J by 3 bases, leaving 6 bases between them. The germline V gene encodes CDR1 SGHAT and CDR2 FQNNGV. CDR3 length: 13 amino acids. CDR3 nucleotide sequence: TGTGCCAGCAGCTTGATAGACAATCAGCCCCAGCATTTT. Translating gives CASSLIDNQPQHF.

The gene calls are TRBV11-3 and TRBJ1-1; D gene uncertain. V gave up 1 base and J gave up 1 base, with 4 bases separating them. Per germline, CDR1 SGHNT and CDR2 YENEEA. CDR3 length: 13 residues. The CDR3 loop is CASSLGQNTEAFF. As DNA, the CDR3 is TGTGCCAGCAGCTTAGGGCAGAACACTGAAGCTTTCTTT.

The rearrangement links TRBV7-6 to TRBJ2-5; D may be TRBD1 (5 bases). Germline CDR1 reads SGHVS; CDR2 reads FNYEAQ. The ends were cut back, 2 bases at V and 4 bases at J, with 8 bases in the middle. The CDR3 runs to 13 residues. CDR3 DNA: TGTGCCAGCAGCTTACAGGGCGTAGAGACCCAGTACTTC. Translated, it gives CASSLQGVETQYF. The variable domain in full, completed from reference TRBV7-6 and TRBJ2-5, reads GAGVSQSPRYKVTKRGQDVALRCDPISGHVSLYWYRQALGQGPEFLTYFNYEAQQDKSGLPNDRFSAERPEGSISTLTIQRTEQRDSAMYRCASSLQGVETQYFGPGTRLLVL.

The V and J genes are TRBV20-1 and TRBJ1-2; 7 bases are a match to TRBD1. Germline CDR1 reads DFQATT; CDR2 reads SNEGSKA (reference sequence). V shed 4 bases and J 5 bases; nucleotides not matched to a gene: 1. There are 11 residues in the CDR3. The CDR3, as DNA: TGCAGTGCTACGACAGGGTATGGCTACACCTTC. Translating gives CSATTGYGYTF.

The chain has TRBV7-3 and TRBJ1-1; D unclear. The V and J ends lost 5 bases and 3 bases respectively, with 16 bases between them. The CDR3 is made up of 15 amino acids. Looked up from germline, CDR1 is SGHTA and CDR2 is FQGTGA. In DNA form, the CDR3 reads TGTGCCAGCAGCGCGTTAAGGGCCGGGGACACTGAAGCTTTCTTT. Encoded protein: CASSALRAGDTEAFF.

In nucleotides, the CDR3 is TGTGCCAGCAGCTTCAGGGGGAACTATGGCTACACCTTC. Residues: CASSFRGNYGYTF. The gene calls are TRBV11-2 and TRBJ1-2; 7 bases align to TRBD1. Germline loops: CDR1 SGHAT, CDR2 FQNNGV. V shed 3 bases, J shed 2 bases, and the junction held 0 bases outside the gene matches. CDR3 length: 13 residues.

This clone was detected a few times. This rearrangement joins TRBV18 to TRBJ2-7; D perhaps matches TRBD1 (6 bases). Trimming took 3 bases from V and 2 from J, leaving 11 bases between them. The CDR3 sequence is 14 residues long. The germline V gene has CDR1 KGHSH and CDR2 LQKENI. This CDR3 is CASSPRTETYEQYF. Here the CDR3 DNA reads TGTGCCAGCTCACCCCGGACAGAGACCTACGAGCAGTACTTC.

This clone was seen more than once but under ten times. The V and J genes are TRBV7-9 and TRBJ2-3; D gene unclear. V dropped 5 bases and J dropped 4 bases, with 13 bases sitting between them. CDR3 size: 14 residues. Germline CDR1 reads SEHNR; CDR2 reads FQNEAQ (reference sequence). The CDR3 loop is CASSPRGSPDTQYF. The CDR3 DNA sequence: TGTGCCAGCAGCCCCCGTGGCAGCCCAGATACGCAGTATTTT.

This clone was counted only a few times. The chain combines TRBV6-1 with TRBJ2-1, with D possibly matching TRBD1 (6 bases). CDR3 length: 14 residues. V lost 6 bases and J 6 bases, leaving 15 bases between the germline ends. CDR1 MNHNS and CDR2 SASEGT come from the germline V gene. DNA for the CDR3: TGTGCCAGCAGCTCTAGGCAGGGGCGCAATGAGCAGTTCTTC. Residues: CASSSRQGRNEQFF.

J is TRBJ2-3 and V is TRBV7-6; TRBD2 might be the D (6 bases). CDR3 length: 14 residues. Per germline, CDR1 SGHVS and CDR2 FNYEAQ. The V gene lost 6 bases and the J gene lost 0 bases, with 10 bases spanning the gap. DNA for the CDR3: TGTGCCAGCAGATCGGGGGAGAGCACAGATACGCAGTATTTT. It is translated as CASRSGESTDTQYF.